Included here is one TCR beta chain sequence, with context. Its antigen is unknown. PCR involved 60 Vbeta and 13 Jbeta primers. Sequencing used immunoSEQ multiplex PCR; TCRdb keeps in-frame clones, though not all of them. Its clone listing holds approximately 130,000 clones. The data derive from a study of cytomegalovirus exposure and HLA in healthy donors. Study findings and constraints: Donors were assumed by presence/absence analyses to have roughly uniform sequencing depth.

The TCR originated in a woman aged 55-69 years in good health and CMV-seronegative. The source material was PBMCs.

For the CDR3, the DNA is TGCGCCAGCAGCTTGGGGGCTAGCGGCGTCACAGATACGCAGTATTTT. It encodes CASSLGASGVTDTQYF. This chain joins TRBV5-1 and TRBJ2-3, with TRBD2 matching 7 bases. Germline lookup yields CDR1 SGHRS and CDR2 YFSETQ. The CDR3 covers 16 residues. The trim removed 0 bases at V and 2 bases at J, leaving 6 bases unmatched.